The next 30 T cell receptor beta chains were all read from a single sample in a study of T cell responses to AZD1222 COVID-19 vaccine. TCRdb's table, derived via immunoSEQ multiplex PCR, lists solely in-frame clones and lacks some. The repertoire has 70,000 to 90,000 clones, around four fifths of them found once; the top ten carry around 21%. The source was peripheral blood, collected on day 0 of AZD1222 vaccination. The receptor set was obtained from an adult in good health.

The chain has TRBV7-2 and TRBJ1-5, with no clear D. The germline V and J ends were trimmed by 5 bases and 5 bases, with 16 bases remaining between them. The germline V gene has CDR1 SGHTA and CDR2 FQGNSA. This CDR3 has 15 residues. DNA for the CDR3: TGTGCCAGCAGCCCCCCGGGAGGTTCTTATCAGCCCCAGCATTTT. It is translated as CASSPPGGSYQPQHF. The variable domain in full, completed from reference TRBV7-2 and TRBJ1-5, reads GAGVSQSPSNKVTEKGKDVELRCDPISGHTALYWYRQSLGQGLEFLIYFQGNSAPDKSGLPSDRFSAERTGGSVSTLTIQRTQQEDSAVYLCASSPPGGSYQPQHFGDGTRLSIL.

The chain has TRBV6-5 and TRBJ2-1, with a possible D match to TRBD2 (5 bases). Germline CDR1 reads MNHEY; CDR2 reads SVGAGI. The CDR3 runs 12 residues. V was cut by 8 bases and J by 9 bases, with 14 bases left in between. The chain's CDR3 is CASQEAGSEQFF. CDR3 DNA sequence: TGTGCCAGCCAAGAGGCGGGTTCTGAGCAGTTCTTC.

In its sample, this clone was seen once. V usage is TRBV20-1 and J usage is TRBJ2-1, with D possibly TRBD1 on 6 matching bases. Trimming shortened V by 3 bases and J by 3 bases, and 15 bases separated the two germline ends. Germline CDR1 reads DFQATT; CDR2 reads SNEGSKA (reference sequence). CDR3 length: 15 residues. The CDR3 spells CSASDPKGGYNEQFF. The CDR3 DNA reads TGCAGTGCTAGTGATCCCAAAGGGGGCTACAATGAGCAGTTCTTC.

The chain combines TRBV2 with TRBJ1-6; D may be TRBD1 (5 bases). The CDR3 is 16 residues long. CDR1 is SNHLY and CDR2 is FYNNEI in the germline V gene. Trimming stripped 7 bases from V and 0 bases from J, with 13 bases between. The CDR3 spells CASTLGESSYNSPLHF. CDR3 sequence (DNA): TGTGCCAGCACCTTAGGGGAGAGCTCCTATAATTCACCCCTCCACTTT.

The chain is built from TRBV5-1 and TRBJ2-7; D perhaps matches TRBD1 (6 bases). CDR3 size: 13 residues. Germline V CDR1 and CDR2: SGHRS, YFSETQ. The V gene lost 7 bases and the J gene lost 1 base, with 12 bases spanning the gap. Here the CDR3 DNA reads TGCGCCAGCGCACAGGGCCAATCCTACGAGCAGTACTTC. Translated, it gives CASAQGQSYEQYF.

The V call is TRBV7-2, the J call TRBJ1-4; possible D gene TRBD1, 6 bases. The germline gives CDR1 SGHTA, CDR2 FQGNSA. Trimming removed 5 bases at V and 5 bases at J, with 12 bases between. The CDR3 runs to 14 residues. For the CDR3, the DNA is TGTGCCAGCAGCCTGGGGGGGCAGAATGAAAAACTGTTTTTT. Translating it yields CASSLGGQNEKLFF.

The chain combines TRBV7-6 with TRBJ2-5; the D gene is possibly TRBD2 (5 bases). The CDR3 length is 14 residues. CDR1 is SGHVS, CDR2 FNYEAQ, per germline. Trimming shortened V by 1 base and J by 1 base, and 7 bases separated the two germline ends. The CDR3, as DNA: TGTGCCAGCAGCTTAGGGGCGGGCCAAGAGACCCAGTACTTC. The encoded protein is CASSLGAGQETQYF.

The V and J genes are TRBV19 and TRBJ1-1; D is ambiguous. The V and J ends lost 5 bases and 1 base respectively, with 11 bases between them. Germline V gene sequence: CDR1 LNHDA, CDR2 SQIVND (reference sequence). The CDR3 loop spans 14 amino acids. The CDR3 region is CASSQLPENTEAFF. The CDR3 bases are TGTGCCAGTAGTCAACTCCCGGAGAACACTGAAGCTTTCTTT.

The V gene is TRBV30, the J gene TRBJ1-5; D not certain. CDR1 GTSNPN and CDR2 SVGIG come from the germline V gene (reference sequence). V lost 1 base and J 4 bases, leaving 5 bases between the germline ends. This CDR3 spans 12 amino acids. The CDR3 reads CAWSAGNQPQHF. The CDR3 region has the DNA TGTGCCTGGAGTGCCGGGAATCAGCCCCAGCATTTT.

The CDR3 sequence: CASRDSQGSNYGYTF. The CDR3 DNA follows: TGTGCCAGCAGGGACTCACAAGGATCTAACTATGGCTACACCTTC. This rearrangement joins TRBV6-6 to TRBJ1-2; D is ambiguous. The V gene's germline CDR1 is MNHNY and CDR2 SVGAGI (reference sequence). V lost 6 bases and J lost 0, with 14 bases in between. There are 15 residues in the CDR3.

The chain joins TRBV5-4 to TRBJ1-3; possible D gene TRBD1, 5 bases. V dropped 3 bases and J dropped 2 bases, with 6 bases sitting between them. CDR1 and CDR2 from the germline V gene are SGHNT and YYREEE (reference sequence). This CDR3 spans 13 amino acids. The DNA for the CDR3 is TGTGCCAGCAGCTCAGGGACTGGAAACACCATATATTTT. Translating gives CASSSGTGNTIYF.

This clone occurred once. J is TRBJ2-2 and V is TRBV9; 7 bases align to TRBD2. Trimming at V came to 5 bases and at J to 3 bases, leaving 7 bases not matched to a gene. The CDR3 is 15 residues long. Germline values: CDR1 SGDLS, CDR2 YYNGEE. CDR3 residues: CASSVGTTDTGELFF. CDR3 DNA: TGTGCCAGCAGTGTCGGGACTACCGACACCGGGGAGCTGTTTTTT.

The chain has TRBV19 and TRBJ2-5; the match to TRBD2 covers 9 bases. Per the germline V gene, CDR1 is LNHDA and CDR2 is SQIVND (reference sequence). This CDR3 is 16 amino acids long. J was trimmed by 5 bases and V by 2 bases; bases with no gene match: 9. The CDR3 DNA reads TGTGCCAGTAGTATAAGGGCGGGAGGGCCCGAGGAGACCCAGTACTTC. It is translated as CASSIRAGGPEETQYF.

The chain has TRBV30 and TRBJ1-5; a possible D gene is TRBD1 (5 bases). V was cut by 5 bases and J by 4 bases, with 12 bases left in between. CDR1 is GTSNPN and CDR2 is SVGIG in the germline V gene (reference sequence). The length of the CDR3 is 13 residues. CDR3 sequence: CAWGGNGNQPQHF. The CDR3 coding sequence is TGTGCCTGGGGGGGAAATGGAAATCAGCCCCAGCATTTT. Drawing the rest from reference TRBV30 and TRBJ1-5, the complete variable domain is SQTIHQWPATLVQPVGSPLSLECTVEGTSNPNLYWYRQAAGRGLQLLFYSVGIGQISSEVPQNLSASRPQDRQFILSSKKLLLSDSGFYLCAWGGNGNQPQHFGDGTRLSIL.

This clone came up a few times. CDR3 sequence (DNA): TGTGCCAGCAGCAAATCCAGCGGGAGGTACTACGAGCAGTACTTC. Its translation: CASSKSSGRYYEQYF. V is TRBV21-1 and J is TRBJ2-7; the table's D call of TRBD2 was not tested on the DNA. TRBV21-1 is labeled a pseudogene. CDR3 length equals 15 residues.

The J gene is TRBJ2-1, the V gene TRBV28; weak D call: TRBD1 (5 bases). Germline CDR1 MDHEN, CDR2 SYDVKM. This CDR3 region has 15 residues. The V gene lost 3 bases and the J gene lost 6 bases, with 15 bases spanning the gap. CDR3 in DNA: TGTGCCAGCAGTTTGCCAGGGTCCTCTATCAATGAGCAGTTCTTC. Residues: CASSLPGSSINEQFF.

The J gene is TRBJ2-1, the V gene TRBV29-1, with D possibly being TRBD1 (6 bases). The V end lost 4 bases, the J end lost 6 bases, and 10 bases lay between the germline ends. The CDR3 extends over 12 amino acids. The germline gives CDR1 SQVTM, CDR2 ANQGSEA. The CDR3, as DNA: TGCAGCGTTGTAGTGGACAGCAATGAGCAGTTCTTC. Its protein product is CSVVVDSNEQFF.

The chain combines TRBV6-5 with TRBJ1-3, with D unresolved. V was pared by 0 bases and J by 1 base, with 4 bases between. The CDR3 is made up of 14 amino acids. Germline V gene lookup returns CDR1 MNHEY and CDR2 SVGAGI. CDR3 sequence: CASSYSGSGNTIYF. In nucleotides, the CDR3 is TGTGCCAGCAGTTACTCAGGGTCTGGAAACACCATATATTTT.

The J gene is TRBJ1-3, the V gene TRBV7-9; D gene unclear. The CDR3 is 14 amino acids. Looked up from germline, CDR1 is SEHNR and CDR2 is FQNEAQ (reference sequence). Deletions cut 5 bases from V and 4 bases from J, with 12 bases between. CDR3 nucleotides: TGTGCCAGCAGCAACCCCGCAGGCGGAAACACCATATATTTT. Its translation is CASSNPAGGNTIYF. Using reference TRBV7-9 and TRBJ1-3 for the parts outside the CDR3, the full variable domain is DTGVSQNPRHKITKRGQNVTFRCDPISEHNRLYWYRQTLGQGPEFLTYFQNEAQLEKSRLLSDRFSAERPKGSFSTLEIQRTEQGDSAMYLCASSNPAGGNTIYFGEGSWLTVV.

J is TRBJ2-7 and V is TRBV5-1; D not certain. Per germline, CDR1 SGHRS and CDR2 YFSETQ. The CDR3 totals 14 residues. Trimming took 0 bases from V and 4 from J, leaving 11 bases between them. The CDR3 nucleotides read TGCGCCAGCAGCTTGGACAGACTCACATACGAGCAGTACTTC. Its translation: CASSLDRLTYEQYF.

This chain joins TRBV28 and TRBJ1-5, with D maybe TRBD1 (5 bases). Per the germline V gene, CDR1 is MDHEN and CDR2 is SYDVKM. The CDR3 length is 15 residues. V lost 7 bases to trimming and J lost 6 bases, with 19 bases between them. The chain's CDR3 is CASTTGEGSIQPQHF. The CDR3 coding sequence is TGTGCCAGCACCACGGGGGAAGGTTCAATTCAGCCCCAGCATTTT. The full variable domain, in which reference TRBV28 and TRBJ1-5 provide the parts outside the CDR3, is DVKVTQSSRYLVKRTGEKVFLECVQDMDHENMFWYRQDPGLGLRLIYFSYDVKMKEKGDIPEGYSVSREKKERFSLILESASTNQTSMYLCASTTGEGSIQPQHFGDGTRLSIL.

This clone was seen more than once but under ten times. This rearrangement joins TRBV9 to TRBJ1-3; D gene uncertain. CDR1 is SGDLS and CDR2 is YYNGEE in the germline V gene. This CDR3 spans 14 amino acids. V lost 0 bases and J 2 bases, leaving 6 bases between the germline ends. The CDR3 region is CASSVATPGNTIYF. CDR3 DNA: TGTGCCAGCAGCGTAGCTACTCCTGGAAACACCATATATTTT.

For this clone: One junction end does not reproduce the germline sequence, and a read error may be involved. The gene calls are TRBV7-7 and TRBJ2-5; the match to TRBD2 covers 7 bases. There are 15 residues in the CDR3. Germline V gene data show CDR1 as SSHAT and CDR2 as FNYEAQ (reference sequence). CDR3: CASSSGGRGGETQYF. As DNA, the CDR3 is TGTGCTAGCAGCTCCGGGGGGAGGGGAGGAGAGACCCAGTACTTC.

The rearrangement joins TRBV29-1 to TRBJ1-3; 10 bases match TRBD1. CDR3 size: 13 residues. The ends lost 5 bases at V and 7 bases at J; junction bases unmatched: 5. CDR1 and CDR2 from the germline V gene are SQVTM and ANQGSEA. CDR3 DNA sequence: TGCAGCGTTTTGGGACAGGGGACGAACACCATATATTTT. Translating it yields CSVLGQGTNTIYF.

The chain joins TRBV29-1 to TRBJ1-3; D is undetermined. Per the germline V gene, CDR1 is SQVTM and CDR2 is ANQGSEA. V gave up 8 bases and J gave up 0 bases, with 14 bases separating them. The CDR3 length is 14 residues. The CDR3: CSPQSQFSGNTIYF. The CDR3 nucleotides are TGCAGCCCCCAGTCCCAGTTCTCTGGAAACACCATATATTTT.

V gene TRBV27 combines with J gene TRBJ2-7; D is tentatively TRBD1 or TRBD2 (5 bases each). In germline, CDR1 is MNHEY, CDR2 SMNVEV (reference sequence). Trimming pared 5 bases from V and 0 bases from J, leaving 14 bases between. This CDR3 is built from 15 residues. The CDR3 sequence is CASSTGRYVSYEQYF. The CDR3 bases are TGTGCCAGCAGTACGGGACGGTACGTCTCCTACGAGCAGTACTTC.

This clone was counted a few times. The chain recombines TRBV28 with TRBJ1-1; weak D call: TRBD1 (5 bases). Germline-derived CDR1 and CDR2 are MDHEN and SYDVKM. The V and J ends lost 4 bases and 5 bases respectively, with 14 bases between them. The length of the CDR3 is 14 residues. CDR3 nucleotides: TGTGCCAGCAGTTCTTTCGGGTGGGGGACTGAAGCTTTCTTT. Amino acids: CASSSFGWGTEAFF.

The CDR3: CASSLLSASTDTQYF. CDR3 DNA sequence: TGTGCCAGCTCCTTGTTGTCAGCGAGTACAGATACGCAGTATTTT. This chain joins TRBV2 and TRBJ2-3; D gene uncertain. CDR1 and CDR2 (germline): SNHLY, FYNNEI. The V gene lost 8 bases and the J gene lost 3 bases, with 18 bases spanning the gap. The CDR3 consists of 15 residues.

J is TRBJ1-5 and V is TRBV6-9; 8 bases map to TRBD1. The CDR3 is 17 residues long. Germline V lookup: CDR1 MNHGY, CDR2 SVAAGI. Trimming cost V 4 bases and J 0 bases; bases outside gene matches: 8. CDR3 sequence (DNA): TGTGCCAGCAGTTTCCGGGGACAGGCGTCTAGCAATCAGCCCCAGCATTTT. Translation: CASSFRGQASSNQPQHF.

About this clone: This sample also contains other DNA sequences that code for the same CDR3. The chain links TRBV10-3 to TRBJ1-5; D perhaps matches TRBD1 (6 bases). The length of the CDR3 is 15 residues. The germline CDR1 and CDR2 sequences are ENHRY and SYGVKD. V gave up 4 bases and J gave up 4 bases, with 14 bases separating them. CDR3 in amino acids: CAISGGQGLNQPQHF. The CDR3 DNA follows: TGTGCCATCAGTGGAGGTCAGGGGTTAAATCAGCCCCAGCATTTT.